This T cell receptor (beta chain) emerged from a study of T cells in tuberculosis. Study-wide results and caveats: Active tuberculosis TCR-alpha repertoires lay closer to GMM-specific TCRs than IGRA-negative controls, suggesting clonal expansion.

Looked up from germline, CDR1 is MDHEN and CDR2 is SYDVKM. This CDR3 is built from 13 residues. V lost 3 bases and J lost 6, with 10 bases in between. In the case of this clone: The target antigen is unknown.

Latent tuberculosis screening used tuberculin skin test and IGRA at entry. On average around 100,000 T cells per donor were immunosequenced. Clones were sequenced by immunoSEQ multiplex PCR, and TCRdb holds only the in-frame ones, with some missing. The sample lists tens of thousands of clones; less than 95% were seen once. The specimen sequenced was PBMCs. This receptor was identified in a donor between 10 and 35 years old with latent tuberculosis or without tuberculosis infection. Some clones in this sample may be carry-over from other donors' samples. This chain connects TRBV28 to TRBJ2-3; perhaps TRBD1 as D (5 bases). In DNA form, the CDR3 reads TGTGCCAGCAGTTTGGTGACAGAGGATACGCAGTATTTT. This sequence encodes CASSLVTEDTQYF.